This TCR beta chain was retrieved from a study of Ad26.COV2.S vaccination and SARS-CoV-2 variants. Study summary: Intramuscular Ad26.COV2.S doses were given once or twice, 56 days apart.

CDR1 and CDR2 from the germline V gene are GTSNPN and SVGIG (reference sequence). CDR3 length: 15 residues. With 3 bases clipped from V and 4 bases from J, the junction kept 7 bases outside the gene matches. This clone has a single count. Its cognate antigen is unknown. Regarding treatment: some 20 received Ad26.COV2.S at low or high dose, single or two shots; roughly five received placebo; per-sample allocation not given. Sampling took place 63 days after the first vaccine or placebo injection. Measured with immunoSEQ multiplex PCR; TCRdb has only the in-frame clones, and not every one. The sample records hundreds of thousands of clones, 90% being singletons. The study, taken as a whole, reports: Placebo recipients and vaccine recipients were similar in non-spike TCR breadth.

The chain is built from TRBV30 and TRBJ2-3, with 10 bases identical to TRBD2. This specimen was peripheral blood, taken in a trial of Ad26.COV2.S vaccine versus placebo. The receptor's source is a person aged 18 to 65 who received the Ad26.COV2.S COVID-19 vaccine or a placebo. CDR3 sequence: CAWSPLSGRPDTQYF. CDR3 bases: TGTGCCTGGAGCCCGCTTAGCGGGAGGCCAGATACGCAGTATTTT.